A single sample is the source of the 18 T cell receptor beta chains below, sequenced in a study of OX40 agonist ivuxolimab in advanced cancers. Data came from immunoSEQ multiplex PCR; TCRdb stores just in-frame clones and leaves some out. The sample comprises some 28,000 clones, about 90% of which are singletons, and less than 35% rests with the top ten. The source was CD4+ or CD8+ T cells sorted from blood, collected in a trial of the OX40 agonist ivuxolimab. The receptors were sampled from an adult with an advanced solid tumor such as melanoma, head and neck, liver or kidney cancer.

CDR3 amino acids: CASSPEGELFF. CDR3 coding DNA: TGTGCCAGCAGCCCGGAGGGGGAGCTGTTTTTT. The gene calls are TRBV11-2 and TRBJ2-2; D unresolved. The CDR3 totals 11 residues. V was trimmed by 5 bases and J by 8 bases, leaving 6 bases between them. The V gene's germline CDR1 is SGHAT and CDR2 FQNNGV.

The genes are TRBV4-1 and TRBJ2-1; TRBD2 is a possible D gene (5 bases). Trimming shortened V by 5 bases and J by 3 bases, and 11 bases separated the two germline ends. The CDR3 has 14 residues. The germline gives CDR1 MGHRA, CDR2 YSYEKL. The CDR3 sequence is CASSSGGLYNEQFF. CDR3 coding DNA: TGCGCCAGCAGCTCCGGCGGGCTCTACAATGAGCAGTTCTTC.

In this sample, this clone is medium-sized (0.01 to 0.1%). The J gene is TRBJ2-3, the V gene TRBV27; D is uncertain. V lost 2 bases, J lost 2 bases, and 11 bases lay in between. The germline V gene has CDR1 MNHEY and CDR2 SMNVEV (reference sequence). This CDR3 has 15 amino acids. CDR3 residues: CASSLGSANTDTQYF. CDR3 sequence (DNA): TGTGCCAGCAGTTTAGGCAGTGCCAACACAGATACGCAGTATTTT.

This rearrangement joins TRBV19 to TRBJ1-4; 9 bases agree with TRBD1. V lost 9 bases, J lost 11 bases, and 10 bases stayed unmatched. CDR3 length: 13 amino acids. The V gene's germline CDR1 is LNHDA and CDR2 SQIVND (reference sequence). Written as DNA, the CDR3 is TGTGCCAGCAACCTGTACAGGGGGCTCAAACTGTTTTTT. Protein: CASNLYRGLKLFF.

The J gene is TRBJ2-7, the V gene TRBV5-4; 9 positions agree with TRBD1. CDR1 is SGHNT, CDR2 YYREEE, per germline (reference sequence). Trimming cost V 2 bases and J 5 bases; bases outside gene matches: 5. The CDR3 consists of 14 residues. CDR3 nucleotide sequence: TGTGCCAGCAGCTTAGGGACAGGGAACGACGAGCAGTACTTC. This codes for CASSLGTGNDEQYF.

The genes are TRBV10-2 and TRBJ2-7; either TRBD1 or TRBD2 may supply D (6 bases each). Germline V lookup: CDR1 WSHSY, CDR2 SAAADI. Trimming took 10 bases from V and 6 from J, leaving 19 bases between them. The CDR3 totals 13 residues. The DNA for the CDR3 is TGCGCCACCTCGAGGGGGGCCGGGAGCGAGCAGTACTTC. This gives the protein CATSRGAGSEQYF.

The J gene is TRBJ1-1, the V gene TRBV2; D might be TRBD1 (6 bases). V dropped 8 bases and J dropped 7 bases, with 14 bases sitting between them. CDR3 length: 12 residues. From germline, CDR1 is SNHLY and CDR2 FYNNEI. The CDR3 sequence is CASGSGAGEAFF. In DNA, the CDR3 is TGTGCCAGCGGGTCGGGGGCCGGTGAAGCTTTCTTT.

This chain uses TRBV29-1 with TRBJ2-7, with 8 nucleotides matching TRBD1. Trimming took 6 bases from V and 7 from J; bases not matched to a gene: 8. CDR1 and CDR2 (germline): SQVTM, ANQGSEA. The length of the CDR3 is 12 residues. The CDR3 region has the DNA TGCAGCGTCCTTCAGGGGGCCGGGGAGCAGTACTTC. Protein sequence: CSVLQGAGEQYF.

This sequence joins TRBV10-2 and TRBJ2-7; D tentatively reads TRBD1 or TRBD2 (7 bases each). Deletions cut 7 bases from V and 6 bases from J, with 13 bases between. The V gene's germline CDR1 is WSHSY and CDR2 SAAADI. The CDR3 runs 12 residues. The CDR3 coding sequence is TGCGCCAGCAAGCCAGGGGGGGTCGAGCAGTACTTC. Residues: CASKPGGVEQYF.

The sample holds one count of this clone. The CDR3 loop is CASSPDRGREKLFF. The CDR3, as DNA: TGTGCCAGCAGCCCCGACAGGGGGCGCGAAAAACTGTTTTTT. The chain joins TRBV11-2 to TRBJ1-4, with 10 bases lining up with TRBD1. V gave up 5 bases and J gave up 8 bases; unmatched junction bases: 5. The CDR3 contains 14 residues. Germline CDR1 is SGHAT and CDR2 is FQNNGV.

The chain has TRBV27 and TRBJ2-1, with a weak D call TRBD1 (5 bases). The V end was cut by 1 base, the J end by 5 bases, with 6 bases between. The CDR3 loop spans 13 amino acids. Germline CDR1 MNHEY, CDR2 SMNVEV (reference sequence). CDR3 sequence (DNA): TGTGCCAGCAGTTTATTACAGGACAATGAGCAGTTCTTC. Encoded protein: CASSLLQDNEQFF.

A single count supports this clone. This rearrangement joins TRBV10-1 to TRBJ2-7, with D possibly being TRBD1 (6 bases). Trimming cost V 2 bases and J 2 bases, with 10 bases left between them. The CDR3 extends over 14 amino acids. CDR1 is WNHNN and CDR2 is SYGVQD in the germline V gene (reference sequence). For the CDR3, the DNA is TGCGCCAGCAGTGAGGCAGGGGCCGCCTACGAGCAGTACTTC. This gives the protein CASSEAGAAYEQYF.

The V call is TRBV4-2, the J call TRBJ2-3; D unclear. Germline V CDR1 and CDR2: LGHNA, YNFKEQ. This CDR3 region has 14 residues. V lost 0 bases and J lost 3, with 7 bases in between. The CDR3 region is CASSQEKATDTQYF. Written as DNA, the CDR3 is TGTGCCAGCAGCCAAGAGAAGGCAACAGATACGCAGTATTTT.

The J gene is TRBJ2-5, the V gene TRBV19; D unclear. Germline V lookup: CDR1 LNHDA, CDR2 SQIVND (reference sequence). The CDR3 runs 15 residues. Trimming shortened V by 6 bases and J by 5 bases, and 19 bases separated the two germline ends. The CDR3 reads CASRALLGNGETQYF. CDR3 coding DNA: TGTGCCAGTAGGGCCCTCCTGGGGAACGGGGAGACCCAGTACTTC. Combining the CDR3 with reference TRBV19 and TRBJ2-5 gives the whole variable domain DGGITQSPKYLFRKEGQNVTLSCEQNLNHDAMYWYRQDPGQGLRLIYYSQIVNDFQKGDIAEGYSVSREKKESFPLTVTSAQKNPTAFYLCASRALLGNGETQYFGPGTRLLVL.

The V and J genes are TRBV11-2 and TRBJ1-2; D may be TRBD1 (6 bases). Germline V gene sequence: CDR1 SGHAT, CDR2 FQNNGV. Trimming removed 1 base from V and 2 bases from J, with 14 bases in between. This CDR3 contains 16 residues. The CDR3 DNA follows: TGTGCCAGCAGCTTAGGCGGTTTTGGGGGCAACTATGGCTACACCTTC. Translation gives CASSLGGFGGNYGYTF. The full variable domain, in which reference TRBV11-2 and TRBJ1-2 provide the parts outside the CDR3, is EAGVAQSPRYKIIEKRQSVAFWCNPISGHATLYWYQQILGQGPKLLIQFQNNGVVDDSQLPKDRFSAERLKGVDSTLKIQPAKLEDSAVYLCASSLGGFGGNYGYTFGSGTRLTVV.

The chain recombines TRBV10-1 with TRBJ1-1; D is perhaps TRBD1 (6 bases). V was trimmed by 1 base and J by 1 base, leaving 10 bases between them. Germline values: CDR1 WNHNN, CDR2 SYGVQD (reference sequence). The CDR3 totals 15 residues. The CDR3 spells CASSELDSPNTEAFF. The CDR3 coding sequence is TGCGCCAGCAGTGAGTTGGACAGCCCGAACACTGAAGCTTTCTTT.

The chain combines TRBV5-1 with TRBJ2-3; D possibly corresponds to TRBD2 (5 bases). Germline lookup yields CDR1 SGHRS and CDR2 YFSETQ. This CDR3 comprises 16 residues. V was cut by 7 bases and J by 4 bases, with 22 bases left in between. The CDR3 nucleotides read TGCGCCAGCTGTCCTGAATGGAGGACCTTTGCAGATACGCAGTATTTT. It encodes CASCPEWRTFADTQYF.

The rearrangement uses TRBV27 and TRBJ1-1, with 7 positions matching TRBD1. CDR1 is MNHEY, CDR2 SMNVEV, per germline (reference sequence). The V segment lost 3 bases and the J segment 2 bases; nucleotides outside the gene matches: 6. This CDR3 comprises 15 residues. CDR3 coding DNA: TGTGCCAGCAGTTTGATTGACAGGGTTAACACTGAAGCTTTCTTT. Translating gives CASSLIDRVNTEAFF.